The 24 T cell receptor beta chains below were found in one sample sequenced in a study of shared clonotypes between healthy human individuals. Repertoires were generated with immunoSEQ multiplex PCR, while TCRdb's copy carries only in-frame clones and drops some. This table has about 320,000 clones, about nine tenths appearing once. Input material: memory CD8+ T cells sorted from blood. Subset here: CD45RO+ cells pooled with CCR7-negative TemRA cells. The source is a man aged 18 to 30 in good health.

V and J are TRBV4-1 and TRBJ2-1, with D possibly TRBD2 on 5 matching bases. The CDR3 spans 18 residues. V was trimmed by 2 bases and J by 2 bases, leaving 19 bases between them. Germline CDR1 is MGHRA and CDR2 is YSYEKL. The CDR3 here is CASSQLALFLNAYNEQFF. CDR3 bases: TGCGCCAGCAGCCAACTAGCTTTATTTCTTAACGCCTACAATGAGCAGTTCTTC.

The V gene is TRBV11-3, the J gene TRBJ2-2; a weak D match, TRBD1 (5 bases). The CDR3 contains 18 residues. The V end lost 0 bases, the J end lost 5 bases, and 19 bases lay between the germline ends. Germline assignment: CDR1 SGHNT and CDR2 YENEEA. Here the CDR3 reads CASSLEIRQPEQTGELFF. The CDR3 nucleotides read TGTGCCAGCAGCTTAGAAATCAGACAGCCTGAACAAACCGGGGAGCTGTTTTTT.

Here the CDR3 reads CASSLPWQASPYGYTF. CDR3 in DNA: TGTGCCAGCAGCTTACCCTGGCAGGCGAGCCCCTATGGCTACACCTTC. The chain carries TRBV7-9 and TRBJ1-2; D gene uncertain. The CDR3 contains 16 residues. Trimming pared 2 bases from V and 4 bases from J, leaving 17 bases between. Germline V gene sequence: CDR1 SEHNR, CDR2 FQNEAQ (reference sequence). The whole variable domain, filled in from reference TRBV7-9 and TRBJ1-2, reads DTGVSQNPRHKITKRGQNVTFRCDPISEHNRLYWYRQTLGQGPEFLTYFQNEAQLEKSRLLSDRFSAERPKGSFSTLEIQRTEQGDSAMYLCASSLPWQASPYGYTFGSGTRLTVV.

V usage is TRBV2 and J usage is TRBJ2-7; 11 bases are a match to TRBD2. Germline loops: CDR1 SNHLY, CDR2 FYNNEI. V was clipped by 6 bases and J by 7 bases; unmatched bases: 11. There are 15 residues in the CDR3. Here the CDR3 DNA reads TGTGCCAGCAGCTCGATAGCGGGAGGGCCAGGAGAGCAGTACTTC. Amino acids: CASSSIAGGPGEQYF. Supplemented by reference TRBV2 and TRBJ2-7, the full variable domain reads EPEVTQTPSHQVTQMGQEVILRCVPISNHLYFYWYRQILGQKVEFLVSFYNNEISEKSEIFDDQFSVERPDGSNFTLKIRSTKLEDSAMYFCASSSIAGGPGEQYFGPGTRLTVT.

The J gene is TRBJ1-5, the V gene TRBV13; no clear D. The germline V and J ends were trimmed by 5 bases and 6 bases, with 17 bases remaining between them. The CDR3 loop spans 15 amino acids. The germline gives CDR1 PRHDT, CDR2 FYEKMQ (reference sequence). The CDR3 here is CASSLNQAVPQPQHF. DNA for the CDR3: TGTGCCAGCAGCCTAAATCAGGCAGTTCCTCAGCCCCAGCATTTT. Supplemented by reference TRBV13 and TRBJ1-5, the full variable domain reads AAGVIQSPRHLIKEKRETATLKCYPIPRHDTVYWYQQGPGQDPQFLISFYEKMQSDKGSIPDRFSAQQFSDYHSELNMSSLELGDSALYFCASSLNQAVPQPQHFGDGTRLSIL.

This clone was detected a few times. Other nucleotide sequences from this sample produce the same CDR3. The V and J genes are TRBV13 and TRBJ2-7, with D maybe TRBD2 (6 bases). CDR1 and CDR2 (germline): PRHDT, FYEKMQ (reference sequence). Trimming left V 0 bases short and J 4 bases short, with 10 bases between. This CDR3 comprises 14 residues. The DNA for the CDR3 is TGTGCCAGCAGCTTAGGTCGAGGGACTTACGAGCAGTACTTC. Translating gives CASSLGRGTYEQYF.

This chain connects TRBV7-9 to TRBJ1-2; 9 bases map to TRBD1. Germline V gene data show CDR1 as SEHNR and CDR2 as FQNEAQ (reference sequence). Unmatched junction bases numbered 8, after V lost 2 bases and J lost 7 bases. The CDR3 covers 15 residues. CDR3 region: CASSLSPGQGFGYTF. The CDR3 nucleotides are TGTGCCAGCAGCTTATCCCCGGGACAGGGATTTGGCTACACCTTC.

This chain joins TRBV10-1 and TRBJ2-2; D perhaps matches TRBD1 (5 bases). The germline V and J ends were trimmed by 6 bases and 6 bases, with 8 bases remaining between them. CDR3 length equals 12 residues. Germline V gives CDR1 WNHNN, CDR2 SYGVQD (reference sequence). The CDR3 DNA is TGCGCCAGCAGAGGGGCTTCCGGGGAGCTGTTTTTT. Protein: CASRGASGELFF.

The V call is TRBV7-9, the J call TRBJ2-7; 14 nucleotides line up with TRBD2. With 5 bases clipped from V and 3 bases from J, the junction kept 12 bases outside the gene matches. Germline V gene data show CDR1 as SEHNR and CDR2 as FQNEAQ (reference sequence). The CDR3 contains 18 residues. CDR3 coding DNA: TGTGCCAGCAGCCCCTGGGGAGTGGGGACTAGCGGGAGCTACGAGCAGTACTTC. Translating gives CASSPWGVGTSGSYEQYF.

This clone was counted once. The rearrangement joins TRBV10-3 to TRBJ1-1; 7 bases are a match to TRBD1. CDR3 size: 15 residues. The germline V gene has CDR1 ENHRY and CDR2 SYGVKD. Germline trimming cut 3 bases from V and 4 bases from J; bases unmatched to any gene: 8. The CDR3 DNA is TGTGCCATCAGTGATGTACAGGGGATTATCACTGAAGCTTTCTTT. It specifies CAISDVQGIITEAFF.

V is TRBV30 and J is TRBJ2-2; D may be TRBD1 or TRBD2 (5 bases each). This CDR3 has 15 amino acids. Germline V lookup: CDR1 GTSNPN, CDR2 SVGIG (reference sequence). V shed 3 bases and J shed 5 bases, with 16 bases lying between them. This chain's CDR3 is CAWSWDPEGTGELFF. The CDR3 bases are TGTGCCTGGAGCTGGGACCCTGAGGGGACCGGGGAGCTGTTTTTT.

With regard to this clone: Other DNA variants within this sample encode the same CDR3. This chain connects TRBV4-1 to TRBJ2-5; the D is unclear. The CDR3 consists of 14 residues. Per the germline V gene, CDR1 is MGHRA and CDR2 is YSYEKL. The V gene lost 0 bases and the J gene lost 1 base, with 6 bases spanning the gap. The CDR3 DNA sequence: TGCGCCAGCAGCCAAGAAGGGCTCCAAGAGACCCAGTACTTC. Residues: CASSQEGLQETQYF.

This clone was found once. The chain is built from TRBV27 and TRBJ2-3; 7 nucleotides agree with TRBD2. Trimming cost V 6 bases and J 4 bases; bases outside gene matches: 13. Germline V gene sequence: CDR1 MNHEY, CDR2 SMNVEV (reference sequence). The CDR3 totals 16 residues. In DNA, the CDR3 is TGTGCCAGCAGACTTAGGAGAGCGGGGTCACCAGATACGCAGTATTTT. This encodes CASRLRRAGSPDTQYF.

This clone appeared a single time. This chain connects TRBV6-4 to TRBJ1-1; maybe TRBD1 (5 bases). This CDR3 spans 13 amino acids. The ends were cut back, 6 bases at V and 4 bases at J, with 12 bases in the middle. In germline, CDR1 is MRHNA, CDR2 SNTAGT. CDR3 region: CASRMVRGTEAFF. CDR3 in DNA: TGTGCCAGCAGGATGGTTAGGGGCACTGAAGCTTTCTTT.

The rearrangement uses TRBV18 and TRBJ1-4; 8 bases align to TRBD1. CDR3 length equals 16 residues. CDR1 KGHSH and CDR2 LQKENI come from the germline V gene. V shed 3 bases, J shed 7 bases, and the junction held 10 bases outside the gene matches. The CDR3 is CASSPGSGQAGEKLFF. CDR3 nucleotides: TGTGCCAGCTCACCGGGATCGGGACAGGCAGGTGAAAAACTGTTTTTT.

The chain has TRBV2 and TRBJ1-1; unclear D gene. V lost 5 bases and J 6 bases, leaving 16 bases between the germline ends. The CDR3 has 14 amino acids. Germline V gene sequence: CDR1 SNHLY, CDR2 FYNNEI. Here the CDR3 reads CASSLTEGGPEAFF. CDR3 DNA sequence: TGTGCCAGCAGTTTAACAGAGGGAGGCCCTGAAGCTTTCTTT.

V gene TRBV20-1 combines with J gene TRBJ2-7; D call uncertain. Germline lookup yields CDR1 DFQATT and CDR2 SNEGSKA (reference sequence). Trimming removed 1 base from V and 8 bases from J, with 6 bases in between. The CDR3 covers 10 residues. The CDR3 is CSARVRQQYF. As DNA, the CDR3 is TGCAGTGCTAGAGTCCGGCAGCAGTACTTC.

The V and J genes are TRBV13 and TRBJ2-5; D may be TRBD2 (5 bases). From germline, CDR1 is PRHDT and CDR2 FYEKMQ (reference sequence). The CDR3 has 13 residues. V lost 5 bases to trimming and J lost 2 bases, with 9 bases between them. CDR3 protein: CASSLGVQETQYF. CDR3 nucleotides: TGTGCCAGCAGCCTGGGAGTTCAAGAGACCCAGTACTTC.

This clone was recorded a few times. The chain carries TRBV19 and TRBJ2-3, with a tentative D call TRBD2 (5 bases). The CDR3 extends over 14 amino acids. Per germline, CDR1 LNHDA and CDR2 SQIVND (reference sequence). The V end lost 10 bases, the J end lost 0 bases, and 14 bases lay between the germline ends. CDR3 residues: CATQEGVSTDTQYF. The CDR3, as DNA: TGTGCCACACAAGAGGGAGTCAGCACAGATACGCAGTATTTT.

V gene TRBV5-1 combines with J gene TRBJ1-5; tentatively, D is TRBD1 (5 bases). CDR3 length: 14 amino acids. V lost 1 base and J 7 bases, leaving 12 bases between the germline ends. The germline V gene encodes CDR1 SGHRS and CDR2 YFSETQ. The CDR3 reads CASSLWGKGQPQHF. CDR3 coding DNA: TGCGCCAGCAGCTTGTGGGGGAAAGGACAGCCCCAGCATTTT.

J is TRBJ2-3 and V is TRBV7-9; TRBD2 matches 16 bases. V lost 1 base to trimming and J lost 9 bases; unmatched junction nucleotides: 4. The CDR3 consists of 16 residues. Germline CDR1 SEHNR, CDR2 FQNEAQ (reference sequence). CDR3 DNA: TGTGCCAGCAGCTTAGAGGGACTAGCGGGAGGGGCGACGCAGTATTTT. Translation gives CASSLEGLAGGATQYF.

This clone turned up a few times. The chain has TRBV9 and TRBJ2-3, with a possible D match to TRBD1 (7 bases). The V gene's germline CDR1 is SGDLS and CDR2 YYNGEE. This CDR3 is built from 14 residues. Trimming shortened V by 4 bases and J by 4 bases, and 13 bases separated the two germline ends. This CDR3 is CASSPGGGPDTQYF. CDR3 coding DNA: TGTGCCAGCAGCCCCGGAGGGGGCCCAGATACGCAGTATTTT.

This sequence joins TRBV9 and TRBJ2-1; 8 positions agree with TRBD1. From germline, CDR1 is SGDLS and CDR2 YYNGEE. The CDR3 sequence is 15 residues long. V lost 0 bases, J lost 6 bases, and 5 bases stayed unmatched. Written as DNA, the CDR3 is TGTGCCAGCAGCGTAGAAACAGGGGGACTCAATGAGCAGTTCTTC. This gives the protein CASSVETGGLNEQFF.

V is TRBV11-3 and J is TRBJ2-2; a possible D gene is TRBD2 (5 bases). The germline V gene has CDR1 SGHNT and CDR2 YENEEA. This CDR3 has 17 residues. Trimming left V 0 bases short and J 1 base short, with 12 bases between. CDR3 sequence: CASSLDHIGKNTGELFF. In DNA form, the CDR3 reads TGTGCCAGCAGCTTAGATCATATCGGGAAGAACACCGGGGAGCTGTTTTTT.